The source of this TCR beta chain is a study of blood T cells in healthy people across ages (dated by TCRdb to between 2014 and 2016). The study in broad terms: Template switching captured roughly one uniquely barcoded TCR beta cDNA molecule per two T cells in model experiments. The donors were split into four age groups: young (average about 15 years), middle-aged (39), aged (roughly 60) and long-lived (approximately 80). Donors of different ages were randomly distributed across sequencing lanes to avoid experimental bias. Using the same blood draw, the study looked at two additional independent replicas of 1 million unique cDNA reads for two donors, one aged 18 to 30 and the other aged 80 or older. To track age-related changes in TCR beta repertoire diversity, the study relied on deep sequencing normalized with unique cDNA molecular identifiers.

Library construction relied on 5' RACE. Sequencing used an Illumina HiSeq 2500. A second PCR of about 6 to 11 cycles was run with a J-beta primer mix and a sample-barcoded 5' primer. A unique molecular identifier was introduced onto each TCR beta cDNA molecule by a template-switch 5' adaptor carrying 12 random nucleotides. At least 2.5 million CDR3-containing paired-end reads were obtained from each sample. First-strand cDNA was synthesized from all RNA with the Mint cDNA synthesis kit, primed by a TRBC-specific oligonucleotide. After uracil-DNA glycosylase treatment, a first 18-cycle PCR used universal primers M1SS and BC2_uni_R on all cDNA. In the original analysis: For normalization, 1 million high-quality reads, each with a distinct molecular identifier, were randomly selected from each sample. Reads sharing molecular identifiers were discarded rather than binned into consensus sequences. MiTCR, with a Q25 quality threshold and the strictest error-elimination algorithm, was used for CDR3 identification, clonotype clustering and error correction. A nonparametric unseen species model using Euler transformation provided a lower-bound estimate of total TCR beta diversity. Using fastp trimming at Q25 and MiXCR clonotype assembly, TCRdb reanalyzed the public sequencing data and kept in-frame beta chains. Here each entry gathers all rows of one CDR3 protein and keeps the most common genes and DNA. V and J calls and clone size were set by TCRdb, not the authors. The sample table contains 850,000 to 1,000,000 distinct CDR3 sequences; only one count was recorded for around 46% of them. Around an eighth of the sample is held by the ten biggest clonotypes.

The investigation overall reported the following: The long-lived group showed more naive CD4+ T cells, fewer expanded clones and increased TCR diversity than the aged group, suggesting age selection. As age increased, observed TCR beta diversity per million T cells dropped in a roughly linear way, and a significant reduction was already evident by age approximately 40. Because profiling used bulk unsorted PBMCs, naive and antigen-experienced compartments could not be compared conclusively. The percentage of naive T cells measured by flow cytometry correlated strongly with observed TCR beta diversity. Estimates of total diversity based on one million sequenced T cells were considered lower bounds and underestimates. Donor CMV infection status was unknown, potentially confounding age-related changes in expanded clonotypes.

The 39 donors, aged roughly 6 to 95 years, were systemically healthy Caucasian individuals from Russia. Each donor gave around 9.9 milliliters of peripheral blood, collected into EDTA-treated Vacutainer tubes. Ficoll-Paque density-gradient centrifugation was used to isolate PBMCs, with at least 6.5 million obtained per sample. Trizol reagent was used to extract total RNA from the PBMCs, yielding at least 5 micrograms per sample. For every donor, an aliquot of PBMCs went through flow cytometry to measure the percentages of naive CD45RAhigh/CD27high T cells. Relative to germline, V is missing 11 bases and J is missing 4 bases, with 15 bases of the junction outside any gene match. Inclusive of the bounding cysteine and phenylalanine, the CDR3 is 15 residues long. Solely the CDR3 DNA is kept, with 45 bases framed from the first base. Per the germline V gene (reference sequence), LGHDT is the CDR1 and YNNKEL is the CDR2.

Turning to this clonotype: Its cognate antigen has yet to be identified. No much larger clone exists at a distance of one base, and base qualities are not known.

Here the chain combines TRBV3-1 and TRBJ2-5; a stretch of 8 junction bases matches TRBD2. The source material was blood. This TCR came from a man aged 30 to 45 in good health. The CDR3 protein sequence reads: CAGRRAGVFAETQYF. In nucleotide form, the sequence is TGTGCCGGGCGACGAGCGGGGGTTTTCGCAGAGACCCAGTACTTC.